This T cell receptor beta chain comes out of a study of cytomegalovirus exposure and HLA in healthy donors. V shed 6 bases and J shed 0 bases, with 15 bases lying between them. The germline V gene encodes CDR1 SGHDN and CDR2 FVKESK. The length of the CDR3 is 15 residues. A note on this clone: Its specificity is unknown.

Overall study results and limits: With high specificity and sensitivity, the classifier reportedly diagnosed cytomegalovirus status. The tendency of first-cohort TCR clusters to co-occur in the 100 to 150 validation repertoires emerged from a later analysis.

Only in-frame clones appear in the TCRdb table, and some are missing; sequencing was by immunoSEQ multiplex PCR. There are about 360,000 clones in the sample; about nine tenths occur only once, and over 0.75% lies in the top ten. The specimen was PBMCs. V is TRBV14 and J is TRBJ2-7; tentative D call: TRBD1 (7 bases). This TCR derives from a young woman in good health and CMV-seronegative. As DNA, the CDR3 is TGTGCCAGCAGTCCCCAGGGGGGCGTCTCCTACGAGCAGTACTTC. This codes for CASSPQGGVSYEQYF.